The following is a TCR beta chain sequence with its context. Donors were nominally healthy when sampled, though unrecorded immune exposures were likely. This PCR relied on a set of 60 Vbeta primers and 13 Jbeta primers. Produced via immunoSEQ multiplex PCR; TCRdb's table is partial and in-frame only. The profile shows around 150,000 clones, approximately 10% of them singletons. Trimming took off 2 bases at V and 2 bases at J, with 9 bases between the two ends. In germline, CDR1 is KGHSH, CDR2 LQKENI. The CDR3 covers 14 residues. The data stem from a study of cytomegalovirus exposure and HLA in healthy donors.

The chain couples TRBV18 to TRBJ2-5; tentative D call: TRBD2 (6 bases). The receptor was derived from a middle-aged woman in good health and CMV-seropositive. The sample comprised PBMCs. This chain's CDR3 is CASSPTSRQETQYF. In nucleotides, the CDR3 is TGTGCCAGCTCACCAACTAGCAGACAAGAGACCCAGTACTTC.